One sample yielded the 10 T cell receptor beta chains listed below, sequenced in a study of shared clonotypes between healthy human individuals (dated by TCRdb to the early 2020s). The library was obtained by the immunoSEQ multiplex PCR assay. The immuneACCESS repertoire file appears here via TCRdb, limited to in-frame rearrangements. These files lack a portion of the clones; in checked studies, under half of the deficit traces to unresolved V genes, and the cause of the others is not known. The sample table records millions of clones; approximately 95% of these occur just once. The top ten clonotypes cover 0.9% to 1.3% of the sample. CD8 naive samples were obtained by positive selection for CCR7 among CD45RO-negative cells, yielding a CD45RA+CCR7+ population from which TemRA cells were excluded. The sequenced sample was naive CD8+ T cells sorted from blood. Interpreted using the paper, the cell subset or site label stands for: CD45RA+CCR7+. The receptors shown here come from a man in his late teens or twenties in good health.

To note about this clone: This sample also contains other DNA sequences that code for the same CDR3. V and J are TRBV6-1 and TRBJ2-7; no definite D call. This CDR3 is built from 12 residues. CDR1 is MNHNS and CDR2 is SASEGT in the germline V gene. V shed 6 bases and J shed 4 bases, with 10 bases lying between them. The CDR3: CASRDGAYEQYF. The CDR3 DNA reads TGTGCCAGCAGGGACGGAGCATACGAGCAGTACTTC.

The chain links TRBV27 to TRBJ2-3; D may be TRBD2 (5 bases). The germline V gene encodes CDR1 MNHEY and CDR2 SMNVEV (reference sequence). V lost 6 bases to trimming and J lost 8 bases, with 15 bases between them. The CDR3 length is 13 residues. The CDR3: CASSYDLGGTQYF. The CDR3 nucleotides are TGTGCCAGCAGCTATGACCTCGGAGGTACGCAGTATTTT.

The J gene is TRBJ2-7, the V gene TRBV27, with TRBD2 matching 9 bases. Trimming cost V 5 bases and J 5 bases; bases outside gene matches: 13. This CDR3 contains 16 residues. From germline, CDR1 is MNHEY and CDR2 SMNVEV (reference sequence). The CDR3 bases are TGTGCCAGCAGTCCCCAACTGGGCGGGGGGGCCAACGAGCAGTACTTC. This sequence encodes CASSPQLGGGANEQYF.

The genes are TRBV7-9 and TRBJ2-3; no reliable D call. CDR1 and CDR2 (germline): SEHNR, FQNEAQ (reference sequence). This CDR3 contains 16 residues. With 4 bases removed from V and 0 bases from J, the gap between germline ends came to 14 bases. For the CDR3, the DNA is TGTGCCAGCAGCTCACCCAGAGGCCCTAGCACAGATACGCAGTATTTT. Amino acid sequence: CASSSPRGPSTDTQYF. Full variable domain (missing parts from reference TRBV7-9 and TRBJ2-3): DTGVSQNPRHKITKRGQNVTFRCDPISEHNRLYWYRQTLGQGPEFLTYFQNEAQLEKSRLLSDRFSAERPKGSFSTLEIQRTEQGDSAMYLCASSSPRGPSTDTQYFGPGTRLTVL.

The V and J genes are TRBV6-1 and TRBJ1-1, with no clear D. Between the trimmed V and J ends, which lost 8 bases and 1 base, there was a span of 5 bases. Germline V lookup: CDR1 MNHNS, CDR2 SASEGT. This CDR3 contains 11 residues. CDR3 residues: CASVANTEAFF. The DNA for the CDR3 is TGTGCCAGCGTGGCGAACACTGAAGCTTTCTTT.

This sequence joins TRBV11-2 and TRBJ2-2, with 8 bases that match TRBD2. V lost 4 bases and J lost 8; bases outside the gene matches: 9. This CDR3 is 15 amino acids long. From germline, CDR1 is SGHAT and CDR2 FQNNGV. CDR3 residues: CASSSLAGHPGELFF. The CDR3 DNA reads TGTGCCAGCAGCTCCCTAGCGGGCCACCCAGGGGAGCTGTTTTTT.

The chain has TRBV27 and TRBJ2-7; no reliable D call. This CDR3 spans 14 amino acids. V lost 7 bases to trimming and J lost 1 base, with 14 bases between them. Germline CDR1 and CDR2: MNHEY and SMNVEV (reference sequence). CDR3 nucleotides: TGTGCCAGCATGGACGGTTCCCAGTCCTACGAGCAGTACTTC. Amino acids: CASMDGSQSYEQYF.

The gene calls are TRBV7-6 and TRBJ1-6; 7 bases are shared with TRBD1. This CDR3 contains 14 residues. The germline CDR1 and CDR2 sequences are SGHVS and FNYEAQ. Losses at the gene ends were 1 base for V and 9 bases for J; bases not matched to a gene: 3. CDR3 region: CASSLGQGGSPLHF. The CDR3 bases are TGTGCCAGCAGCTTAGGACAGGGCGGTTCACCCCTCCACTTT.

This chain uses TRBV27 with TRBJ2-7; no firm D call. This CDR3 is built from 14 residues. Germline V gene sequence: CDR1 MNHEY, CDR2 SMNVEV (reference sequence). V was trimmed by 6 bases and J by 2 bases, leaving 14 bases between them. The CDR3 region is CASRTRDGTYEQYF. In DNA, the CDR3 is TGTGCCAGCAGGACAAGGGATGGGACCTACGAGCAGTACTTC.

The rearrangement links TRBV11-2 to TRBJ2-2; D could derive from TRBD1 or TRBD2 (5 bases each). The CDR3 length is 18 residues. CDR1 and CDR2 from the germline V gene are SGHAT and FQNNGV. V was pared by 1 base and J by 1 base, with 16 bases between. The CDR3 protein is CASSLGDHTEKNTGELFF. CDR3 coding DNA: TGTGCCAGCAGCTTAGGGGACCACACGGAGAAGAACACCGGGGAGCTGTTTTTT.